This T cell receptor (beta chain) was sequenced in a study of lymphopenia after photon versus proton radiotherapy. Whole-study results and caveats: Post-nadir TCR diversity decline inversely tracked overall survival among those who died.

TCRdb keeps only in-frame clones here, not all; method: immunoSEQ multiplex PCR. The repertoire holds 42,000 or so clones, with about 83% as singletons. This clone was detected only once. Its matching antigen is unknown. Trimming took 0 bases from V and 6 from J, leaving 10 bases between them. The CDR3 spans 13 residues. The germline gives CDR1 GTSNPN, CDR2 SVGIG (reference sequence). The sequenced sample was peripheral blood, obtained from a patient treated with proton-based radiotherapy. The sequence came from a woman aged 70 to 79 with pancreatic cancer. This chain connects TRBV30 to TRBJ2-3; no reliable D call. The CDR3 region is CAWSVRGRDTQYF. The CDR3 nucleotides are TGTGCCTGGAGTGTACGAGGTAGGGATACGCAGTATTTT.